The entry below describes one T cell receptor beta chain. Its antigen specificity is not known. Base qualities are missing; no much larger clone stands one base away. The data were taken from a study of shared clonotypes between healthy human individuals (dated by TCRdb to the early 2020s). Concerning the study at large: The cohort included three men and a couple of women between 18 and 49 years of age. For each donor, three plates each were used for CD4 naive and CD4 memory, two plates were used for CD8 naive, and one plate was used for CD8 memory. Libraries were prepared and TCR repertoires were sequenced by different laboratories using diverse techniques, in order to increase sequencing depth and limit assay-specific biases. Leukapheresis yielded between about 0.94 and 8.9 billion PBMCs per donor. To estimate repertoire size and how much clonotype sharing occurs between individuals, the study deeply sequenced the blood TCR repertoires of several healthy adults. The paper's findings and limits, for the study overall: Sampling was restricted to blood, and TCR repertoires in tissues likely differ from the TCR repertoires found in blood. Based on pairwise subsampling, the degree of clonotype sharing among donors was expected to be affected by sequencing depth. Higher generation probabilities were observed for clonotypes shared by all four sorted-subset donors than for non-shared clonotypes. Incomplete sequencing was indicated by rarefaction of sorted-subset datasets, despite the large sequencing depth. Naive subsets generally had larger estimated clonotype richness than memory subsets. Because the study included only a small number of donors, the genetic and exposure-history diversity represented was limited. When several donors were compared, the shared fraction of clonotypes was about 5.5% for naive CD4, 3.5% to 4% for naive CD8, 2% to 2.5% for memory CD4, and 0.4% for memory CD8.

Using the deep immunoSEQ assay, multiplex PCR amplified TCR CDR3 regions from genomic DNA. Genomic DNA extracted from each cell subset was distributed evenly over all wells of several immunoSEQ 96-well plates, and each plate served as one replicate. For sorted subsets, about 210 ng of genomic DNA, equivalent to around 31,000 T cell genomes, went into each replicate PCR. Purified libraries were measured with a Qubit 3.0 fluorometer, size-checked on a Bioanalyzer 2100, and measured again with the KAPA Library Quantification kit. Every immunoSEQ 96-well plate was sequenced on a separate single-read 150-cycle Illumina NextSeq 550 flow cell. The original methods were these. Because only junctional sequences without quality scores were contained in the immunoSEQ output, filtering matching that applied to full-length reads could not be performed. Sequences were annotated with PyIR, a Python wrapper for IgBLAST v1.9, and V/J genes and CDR3 were assigned using IMGT germline references. Reads with weak V/J assignments (E-value above 1e-6), missing CDR3, stop codons, out-of-frame junctions, or ambiguous translated residues were removed. V3J clonotypes were defined as sequences sharing an identical inferred V gene, J gene, and CDR3 amino acid sequence. To compute the percentage overlap between repertoires, the number of shared unique clonotypes was divided by the size of the smaller repertoire. Three approaches were used to assess repertoire richness: RTK rarefaction, the Chao1 estimator, and Recon v2.1 estimates of unobserved clonotypes. For all TCRbeta clonotypes obtained by the gDNA method from a few donors, generation probabilities were computed with OLGA. TCRdb limited this immuneACCESS table to in-frame rearrangements with V and J called. A share of clones is missing; checked studies link under half to unresolved V genes, and the rest is unexplained. That table gives V, J and clone size, and the DNA gave D and trimming. Recorded for this sample are roughly 2.1 million clones; 85% to 95% of them occurred a single time. More than 1.5% of the sample goes to the ten largest clones.

CD8 naive samples consisted of CD45RO-negative cells that were positively selected for CCR7, yielding a CD45RA+CCR7+ population without TemRA cells. The donors were healthy, HIV-negative adults who had no recently reported acute infections or vaccinations. Only Caucasian adults living in Nashville, Tennessee, USA were represented among the donors. Blood was collected by leukapheresis, and PBMCs were isolated by Ficoll-Histopaque density gradient centrifugation and then cryopreserved in liquid nitrogen vapor phase. Analytical flow cytometry was used to check the purity and quantity of each magnetically sorted T cell population. Genomic DNA was isolated from each sorted fraction and quantified by UV absorbance on a Nanodrop 2000c. The material sequenced was naive CD8+ T cells from PBMCs. Interpreted using the paper, the cell subset or site label stands for: CD45RA+CCR7+. The clonotype originates from a man aged 18 to 29 in good health. Some clones in this sample may be carry-over from other donors' samples.

The DNA sequence follows: TGTGCCAGCAGTCTGGTACAGGAGATCACTGAAGCTTTCTTT. Its protein is CASSLVQEITEAFF. The chain employs TRBV28 and TRBJ1-1; the D gene is perhaps TRBD1, on 5 matching bases. The CDR3 measures 14 amino acids from cysteine to phenylalanine. This entry keeps only the CDR3 DNA: 42 bases, framed from base 1. Trimming costs V 5 bases and J 4 bases, and their ends lie 14 bases apart. CDR1 and CDR2 are drawn from the germline V gene: MDHEN, SYDVKM.